This TCR beta chain was observed in a study of T-cell memory formation after mild COVID-19. Notes on the study in general: Pre-infection memory contained some responding clones, which suggested that cross-reactive memory had joined. Mainly in CM and EM were contracting CD4+ clones; CD8+ were in EMRA.

The sample holds a few counts of this clonotype. The target antigen is unknown. V shed 8 bases and J 10 bases; nucleotides not matched to a gene: 13. Germline assignment: CDR1 MNHEY and CDR2 SVGAGI. The CDR3 runs 14 residues. TCRalpha and TCRbeta libraries used 5'RACE with constant-segment primers and UMIs. TCRdb recomputed calls from the 5' RACE reads with MiXCR, one row per CDR3 protein. Of roughly 250,000 distinct CDR3 sequences in the sample, over 15% were seen once. The chain has TRBV6-5 and TRBJ2-1; 8 nucleotides line up with TRBD1. Sequencing was performed on PBMCs or a T cell subset sorted from them (not recorded which). This clonotype was sampled from a man between 18 and 35 years old who had mild COVID-19 (a few samples of this study predate the infection). Cell type and time point are not known. The CDR3 nucleotides are TGTGCCAGCGCCGGGACAGGTCTACAAGGGGAGCAGTTCTTC. Translated: CASAGTGLQGEQFF.